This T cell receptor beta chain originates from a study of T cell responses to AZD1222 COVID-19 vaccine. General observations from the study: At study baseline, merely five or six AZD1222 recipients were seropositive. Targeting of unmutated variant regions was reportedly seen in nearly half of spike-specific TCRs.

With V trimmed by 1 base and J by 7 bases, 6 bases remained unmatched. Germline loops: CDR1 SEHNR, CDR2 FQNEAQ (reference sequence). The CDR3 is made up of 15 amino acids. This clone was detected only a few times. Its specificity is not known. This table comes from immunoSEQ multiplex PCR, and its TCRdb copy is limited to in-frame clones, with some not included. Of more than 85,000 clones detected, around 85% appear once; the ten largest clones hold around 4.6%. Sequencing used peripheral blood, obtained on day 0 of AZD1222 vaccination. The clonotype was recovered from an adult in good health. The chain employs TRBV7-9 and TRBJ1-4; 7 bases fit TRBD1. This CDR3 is CASSLVGQSTEKLFF. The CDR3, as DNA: TGTGCCAGCAGCTTAGTGGGACAGTCGACTGAAAAACTGTTTTTT.